This record concerns one T cell receptor beta chain sequence. The data are from a study of cytomegalovirus exposure and HLA in healthy donors. The PCR was carried out with 60 Vbeta primers and 13 Jbeta primers. Sequencing used immunoSEQ multiplex PCR; TCRdb keeps in-frame clones, though not all of them. The sample has 200,000 to 250,000 clones; roughly 84% are singletons. This CDR3 has 13 amino acids. CDR1 is SGHRS and CDR2 is YFSETQ in the germline V gene. V usage is TRBV5-1 and J usage is TRBJ2-5, with 8 positions matching TRBD1. Near its end, the DNA agrees better with TRBJ2-7, so the J call may be wrong. The sequencing input was PBMCs. The receptor comes from a girl under 18 in good health and CMV-seronegative. The DNA of the CDR3 is TGCGCCAGCGGGACAGGTAGCTCCTACGAGCAGTACTTC. Residues: CASGTGSSYEQYF.